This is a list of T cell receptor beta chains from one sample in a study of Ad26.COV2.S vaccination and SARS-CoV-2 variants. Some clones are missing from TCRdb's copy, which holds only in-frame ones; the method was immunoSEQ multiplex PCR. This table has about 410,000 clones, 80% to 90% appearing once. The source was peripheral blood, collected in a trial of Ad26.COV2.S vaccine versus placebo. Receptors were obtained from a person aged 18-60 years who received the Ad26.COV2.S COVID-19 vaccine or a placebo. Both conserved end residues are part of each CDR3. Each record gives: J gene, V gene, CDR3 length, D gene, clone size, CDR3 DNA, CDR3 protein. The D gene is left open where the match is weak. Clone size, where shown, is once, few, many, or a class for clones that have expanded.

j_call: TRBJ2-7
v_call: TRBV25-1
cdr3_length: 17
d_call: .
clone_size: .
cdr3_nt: TGTGCCAGCAGTGAATTTTTCGGGACAAATAGAGATTACGAGCAGTACTTC
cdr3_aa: CASSEFFGTNRDYEQYF

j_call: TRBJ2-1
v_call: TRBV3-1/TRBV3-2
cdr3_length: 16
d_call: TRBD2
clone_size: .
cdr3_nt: TGTGCCAGCAGCCAAGATGGACTAGCGCTGGGGAATGAGCAGTTCTTC
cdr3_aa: CASSQDGLALGNEQFF

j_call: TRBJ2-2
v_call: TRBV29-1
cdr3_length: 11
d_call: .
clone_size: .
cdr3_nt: TGCAGCGGGCTGAACACCGGGGAGCTGTTTTTT
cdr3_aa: CSGLNTGELFF

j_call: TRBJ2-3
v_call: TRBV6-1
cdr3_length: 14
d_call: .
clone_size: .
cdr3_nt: TGTGCCAGCAGTGATAACAGACGCACAGATACGCAGTATTTT
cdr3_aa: CASSDNRRTDTQYF

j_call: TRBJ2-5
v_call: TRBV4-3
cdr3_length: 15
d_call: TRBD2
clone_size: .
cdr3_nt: TGCGCCAGCAGCCACGCGCTAGCGGGCGAAGAGACCCAGTACTTC
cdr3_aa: CASSHALAGEETQYF

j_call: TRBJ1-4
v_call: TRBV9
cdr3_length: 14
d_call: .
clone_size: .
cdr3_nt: TGTGCCAGCAGCGTCGGGACAACTAATGAAAAACTGTTTTTT
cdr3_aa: CASSVGTTNEKLFF

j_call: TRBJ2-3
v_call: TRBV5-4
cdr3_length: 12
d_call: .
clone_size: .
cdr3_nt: TGTGCCAGCAGCGTGAATGCAGATACGCAGTATTTT
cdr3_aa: CASSVNADTQYF

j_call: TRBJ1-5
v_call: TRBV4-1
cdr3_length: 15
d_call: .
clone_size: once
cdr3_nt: TGCGCCAGCAGCCAAGATCTCCAGGAAAATCAGCCCCAGCATTTT
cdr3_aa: CASSQDLQENQPQHF

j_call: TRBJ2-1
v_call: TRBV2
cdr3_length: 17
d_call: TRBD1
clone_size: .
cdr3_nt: TGTGCCATAATGGGACAGGTTTCAAGTGGCTCCTACAATGAGCAGTTCTTC
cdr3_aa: CAIMGQVSSGSYNEQFF

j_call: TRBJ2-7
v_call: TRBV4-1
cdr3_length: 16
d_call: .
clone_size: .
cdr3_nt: TGCGCCAGCAGCCAAGGCCCCCAGGGTGTCTCCTACGAGCAGTACTTC
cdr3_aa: CASSQGPQGVSYEQYF

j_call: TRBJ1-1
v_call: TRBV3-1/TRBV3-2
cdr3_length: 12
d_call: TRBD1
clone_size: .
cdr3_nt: TGTGCCAGCAGCCAAGAGGGACAGAGGGCTTTCTTT
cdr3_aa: CASSQEGQRAFF

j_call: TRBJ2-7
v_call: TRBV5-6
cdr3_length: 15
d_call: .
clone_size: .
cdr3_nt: TGTGCCAGCAGCTTCACAGGGTGGGGCTCCTACGAGCAGTACTTC
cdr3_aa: CASSFTGWGSYEQYF

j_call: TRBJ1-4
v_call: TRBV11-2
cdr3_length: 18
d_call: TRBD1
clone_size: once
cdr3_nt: TGTGCCAGCAGCCCCCGGACAGGGGGCCTAGGGTCTAATGAAAAACTGTTTTTT
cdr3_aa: CASSPRTGGLGSNEKLFF

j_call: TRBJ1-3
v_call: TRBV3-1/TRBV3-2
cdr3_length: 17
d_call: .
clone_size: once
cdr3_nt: TGTGCCAGCAGCCCCACCTTGGGCAGCTTCTCTGGAAACACCATATATTTT
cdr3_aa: CASSPTLGSFSGNTIYF

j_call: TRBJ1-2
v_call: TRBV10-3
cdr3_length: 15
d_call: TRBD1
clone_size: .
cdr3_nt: TGTGCCATCAGTGAGTCGAGAGGGACAGGGGATGGCTACACCTTC
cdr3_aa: CAISESRGTGDGYTF

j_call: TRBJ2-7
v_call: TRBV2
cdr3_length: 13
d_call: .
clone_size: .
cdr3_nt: TGTGCCAGCAGTGGAGGCGGATCCTACGAGCAGTACTTC
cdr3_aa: CASSGGGSYEQYF

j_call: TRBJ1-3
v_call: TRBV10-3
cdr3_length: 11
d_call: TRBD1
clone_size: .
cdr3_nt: TGTGCCGTGACAGGGGGAAACACCATATATTTT
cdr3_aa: CAVTGGNTIYF

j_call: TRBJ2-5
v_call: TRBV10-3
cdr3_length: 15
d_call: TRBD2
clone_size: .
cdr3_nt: TGTGCCATAACGTCAGCGGGGGGGCCCTTGGAGACCCAGTACTTC
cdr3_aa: CAITSAGGPLETQYF

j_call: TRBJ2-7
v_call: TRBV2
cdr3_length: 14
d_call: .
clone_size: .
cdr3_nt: TGTGCCAGCAGAGCCCCGGGGCCATCCTACGAGCAGTACTTC
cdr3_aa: CASRAPGPSYEQYF

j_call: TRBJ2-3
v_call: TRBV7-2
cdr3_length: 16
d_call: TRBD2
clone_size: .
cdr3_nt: TGTGCCAGCAGCCGCCGCTCTAGCGGGGGCACAGATACGCAGTATTTT
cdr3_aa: CASSRRSSGGTDTQYF

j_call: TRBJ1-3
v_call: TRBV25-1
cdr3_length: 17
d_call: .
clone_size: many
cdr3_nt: TGTGCCAGCAGTGAAGGAGTAGGCACATTCTCTGGAAACACCATATATTTT
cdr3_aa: CASSEGVGTFSGNTIYF

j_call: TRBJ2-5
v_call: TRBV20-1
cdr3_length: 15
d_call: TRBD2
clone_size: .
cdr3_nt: TGCAGTGCTAGTAAGGAGGCTAGCGGGGCGGAGACCCAGTACTTC
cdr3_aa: CSASKEASGAETQYF

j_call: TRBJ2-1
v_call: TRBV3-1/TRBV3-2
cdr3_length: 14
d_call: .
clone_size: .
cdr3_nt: TGTGCCAGCAGCCAGGGGCGGGGCTACAATGAGCAGTTCTTC
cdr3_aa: CASSQGRGYNEQFF

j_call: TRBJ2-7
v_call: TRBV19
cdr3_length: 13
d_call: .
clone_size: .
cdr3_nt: TGTGCCAGTAGCCCCTCGGGGGTATACGAGCAGTACTTC
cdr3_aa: CASSPSGVYEQYF

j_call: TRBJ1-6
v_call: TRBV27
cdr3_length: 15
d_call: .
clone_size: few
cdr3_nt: TGTGCCAGCAGTTTATCAACAGGGTTGGGCTCACCCCTCCACTTT
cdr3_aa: CASSLSTGLGSPLHF

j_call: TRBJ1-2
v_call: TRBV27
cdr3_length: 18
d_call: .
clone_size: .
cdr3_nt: TGTGCCAGCAGTCCCCGAAAGAGGACAGCACTCTTACTAAATGGCTACACCTTC
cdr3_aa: CASSPRKRTALLLNGYTF

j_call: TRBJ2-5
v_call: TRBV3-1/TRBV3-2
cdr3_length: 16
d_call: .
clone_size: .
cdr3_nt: TGTGCCAGCAGCCAATTCGGAACAGGGGAGGTTGAGACCCAGTACTTC
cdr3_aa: CASSQFGTGEVETQYF

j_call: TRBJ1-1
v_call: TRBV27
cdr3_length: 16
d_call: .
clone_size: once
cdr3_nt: TGTGCCAGCCTCCCCCTTGGGGATTATAACACCCCTGAAGCTTTCTTT
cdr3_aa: CASLPLGDYNTPEAFF

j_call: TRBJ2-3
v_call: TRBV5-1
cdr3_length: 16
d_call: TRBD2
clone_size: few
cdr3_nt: TGCGCCAGCAGCTTGTCAGCGGGGGGGATGGCAGATACGCAGTATTTT
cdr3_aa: CASSLSAGGMADTQYF

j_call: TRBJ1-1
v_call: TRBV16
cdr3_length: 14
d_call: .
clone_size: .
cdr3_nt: TGTGCCAGCAGCCCCTCGGGGGGAAACACTGAAGCTTTCTTT
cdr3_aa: CASSPSGGNTEAFF

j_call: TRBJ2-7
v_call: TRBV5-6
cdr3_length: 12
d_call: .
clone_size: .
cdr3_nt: TGTGCCAGCAGCTTTTTGGGCTACGAGCAGTACTTC
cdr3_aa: CASSFLGYEQYF

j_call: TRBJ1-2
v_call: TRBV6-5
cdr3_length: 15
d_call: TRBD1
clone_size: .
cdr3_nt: TGTGCCAGCAGTTACTCGAGACAGGGTGCCTATGGCTACACCTTC
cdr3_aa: CASSYSRQGAYGYTF

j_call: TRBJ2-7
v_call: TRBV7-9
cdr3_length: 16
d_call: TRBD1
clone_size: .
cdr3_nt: TGTGCCAGCAGCTTAGCCGGGGGACAGGGAGCCTACGAGCAGTACTTC
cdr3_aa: CASSLAGGQGAYEQYF

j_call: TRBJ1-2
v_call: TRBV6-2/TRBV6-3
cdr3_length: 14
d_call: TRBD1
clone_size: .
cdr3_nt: TGTGCCAGCAGCGCAAGGGGACAGGCCTATGGCTACACCTTC
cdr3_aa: CASSARGQAYGYTF

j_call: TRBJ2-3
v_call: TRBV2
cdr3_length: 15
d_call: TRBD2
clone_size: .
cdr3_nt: TGTGCCAGCAGTTCCCAGACTAGCGGGGGGGATACGCAGTATTTT
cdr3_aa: CASSSQTSGGDTQYF

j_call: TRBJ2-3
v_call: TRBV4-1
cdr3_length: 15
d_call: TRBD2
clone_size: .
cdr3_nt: TGCGCCAGCAGCCACCTAGCGGGGCCACAAGATACGCAGTATTTT
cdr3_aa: CASSHLAGPQDTQYF

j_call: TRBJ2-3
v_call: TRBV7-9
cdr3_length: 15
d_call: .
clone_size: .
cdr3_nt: TGTGCCAGCAGCCCCGGCGGGGCGATCACAGATACGCAGTATTTT
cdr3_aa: CASSPGGAITDTQYF

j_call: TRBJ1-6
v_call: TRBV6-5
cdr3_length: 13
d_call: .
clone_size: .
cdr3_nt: TGTGCCAGCAGCCCAAACAGGGAGTCACCCCTCCACTTT
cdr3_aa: CASSPNRESPLHF

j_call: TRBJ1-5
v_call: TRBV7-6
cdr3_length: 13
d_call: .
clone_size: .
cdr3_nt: TGTGCCAGCAGCTTAGCAGGGGTACCGCCCCAGCATTTT
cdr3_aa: CASSLAGVPPQHF

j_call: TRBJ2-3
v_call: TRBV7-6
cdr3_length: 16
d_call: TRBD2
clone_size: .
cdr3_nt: TGTGCCAGCCGACCCCTACGCGGGAGTACTCCAGATACGCAGTATTTT
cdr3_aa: CASRPLRGSTPDTQYF

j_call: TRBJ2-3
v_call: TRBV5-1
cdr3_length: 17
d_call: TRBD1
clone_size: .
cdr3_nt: TGCGCCAGCAGGACAGTAACAGGGGTCGATGTCGCAGATACGCAGTATTTT
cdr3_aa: CASRTVTGVDVADTQYF

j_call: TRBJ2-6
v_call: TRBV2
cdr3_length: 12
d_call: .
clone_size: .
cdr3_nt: TGTGCCAGCACGCGAGGGGCCAACGTCCTGACTTTC
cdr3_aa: CASTRGANVLTF

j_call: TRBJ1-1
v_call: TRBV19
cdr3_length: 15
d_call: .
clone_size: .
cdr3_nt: TGTGCCAGTAGTATAGGATCCAGTTGGAACACTGAAGCTTTCTTT
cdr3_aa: CASSIGSSWNTEAFF